Listed here is a single T cell receptor (beta chain). The data were obtained in a study of blood T cell repertoires in COVID-19. The CDR3 consists of 16 residues. The germline V gene encodes CDR1 SGHTA and CDR2 FQGNSA. The trim removed 4 bases at V and 5 bases at J, leaving 10 bases unmatched. TCRdb keeps only in-frame clones here, not all; method: immunoSEQ multiplex PCR. The table includes 350,000 to 450,000 clones, approximately 90% detected once. The clonotype comes from a woman between 18 and 29 years old who had been exposed to COVID-19. The chain employs TRBV7-2 and TRBJ2-3; 9 bases are a match to TRBD2. Sequencing was done on a sample of PBMCs or T cells enriched from blood (not recorded which). This CDR3 is CASSSSGATPRDTQYF. The CDR3 nucleotides read TGTGCCAGCAGCTCTAGCGGGGCGACTCCGCGAGATACGCAGTATTTT. The full variable domain, rest sourced from reference TRBV7-2 and TRBJ2-3, is GAGVSQSPSNKVTEKGKDVELRCDPISGHTALYWYRQSLGQGLEFLIYFQGNSAPDKSGLPSDRFSAERTGGSVSTLTIQRTQQEDSAVYLCASSSSGATPRDTQYFGPGTRLTVL.